The 18 T cell receptor beta chains below were found in one sample sequenced in a study of blood T cell repertoires in COVID-19. The data were produced by immunoSEQ multiplex PCR, yet TCRdb's version contains in-frame clones alone and is incomplete. Among over 90,000 clones listed, more than 80% were seen once. Material for sequencing was peripheral blood. The origin of the receptors is an elderly man with COVID-19, enrolled during active disease.

The CDR3 DNA reads as TGTGCCAGCAGCTTAGGTTGGGGGCTCGGGACTGAAGCTTTCTTT. It specifies CASSLGWGLGTEAFF. V usage is TRBV5-5 and J usage is TRBJ1-1; D may be TRBD1 (6 bases). The CDR3 extends over 15 amino acids. Germline values: CDR1 SGHKS, CDR2 YYEKEE (reference sequence). V dropped 2 bases and J dropped 5 bases, with 16 bases sitting between them.

V gene TRBV6-5 combines with J gene TRBJ1-2, with 8 bases matching TRBD1. This CDR3 is 13 amino acids long. After removal of 6 bases from V and 4 bases from J, the junction contained 4 bases not matched to a gene. Per the germline V gene, CDR1 is MNHEY and CDR2 is SVGAGI. The CDR3: CASRNRGSYGYTF. The CDR3 coding sequence is TGTGCCAGCAGGAACAGGGGGAGCTATGGCTACACCTTC.

The V and J genes are TRBV2 and TRBJ1-5, with D perhaps matching TRBD1 (5 bases). Germline V gene sequence: CDR1 SNHLY, CDR2 FYNNEI. V dropped 1 base and J dropped 2 bases, with 6 bases sitting between them. This CDR3 spans 14 amino acids. CDR3 protein: CASSEGRGNQPQHF. Here the CDR3 DNA reads TGTGCCAGCAGTGAAGGCAGGGGCAATCAGCCCCAGCATTTT.

J is TRBJ2-3 and V is TRBV30; 16 nucleotides align to TRBD2. This CDR3 contains 19 residues. With V trimmed by 1 base and J by 4 bases, 11 bases remained unmatched. Germline lookup yields CDR1 GTSNPN and CDR2 SVGIG (reference sequence). CDR3 in amino acids: CAWSGPHPGLAGGPDTQYF. The CDR3 region has the DNA TGTGCCTGGAGTGGACCACACCCGGGACTAGCGGGAGGGCCAGATACGCAGTATTTT.

The chain has TRBV23-1 and TRBJ2-7; the D gene is possibly TRBD1 (6 bases). TRBV23-1 is classed as an ORF, of uncertain function. This CDR3 is 13 amino acids long. V was shortened by 8 bases and J by 2 bases, with 13 bases between the two germline ends. The DNA of the CDR3 is TGCGCCAGCCCTATACAGGGAACCTACGAGCAGTACTTC. It is translated as CASPIQGTYEQYF.

Only a few counts were recorded for this clone. The chain uses TRBV19 and TRBJ2-7, with a possible D match to TRBD2 (5 bases). V lost 6 bases, J lost 1 base, and 13 bases lay in between. CDR1 is LNHDA and CDR2 is SQIVND in the germline V gene (reference sequence). The CDR3 consists of 14 residues. CDR3 nucleotide sequence: TGTGCCAGTAGCCTAGATGGAGGATCCTACGAGCAGTACTTC. Translation gives CASSLDGGSYEQYF.

This clone was found once. The V and J genes are TRBV18 and TRBJ1-3, with D unclear. The CDR3 runs to 16 residues. Trimming took 3 bases from V and 0 from J, leaving 12 bases between them. CDR1 and CDR2 (germline): KGHSH, LQKENI. The CDR3 DNA reads TGTGCCAGCTCACCGTACAGTCTAAGCTCTGGAAACACCATATATTTT. This encodes CASSPYSLSSGNTIYF.

The CDR3 loop is CASSSGTVGYTF. The CDR3 DNA follows: TGTGCCAGCAGTTCAGGGACAGTCGGCTACACCTTC. The chain links TRBV28 to TRBJ1-2; 7 bases map to TRBD1. This CDR3 comprises 12 residues. The V gene's germline CDR1 is MDHEN and CDR2 SYDVKM. The J segment lost 8 bases and the V segment lost 4 bases, leaving 4 bases of the junction unmatched.

This chain joins TRBV28 and TRBJ2-2, with 9 bases that match TRBD1. Germline V CDR1 and CDR2: MDHEN, SYDVKM. With 5 bases clipped from V and 6 bases from J, the junction kept 7 bases outside the gene matches. The CDR3 has 15 residues. The CDR3 protein is CASSHGGQGAGELFF. The CDR3 coding sequence is TGTGCCAGCAGTCACGGGGGACAGGGAGCCGGGGAGCTGTTTTTT.

The V call is TRBV9, the J call TRBJ2-7, with 7 bases aligning to TRBD2. Germline V gene sequence: CDR1 SGDLS, CDR2 YYNGEE. The J segment lost 5 bases and the V segment lost 4 bases, leaving 15 bases of the junction unmatched. The CDR3 sequence is 16 residues long. CDR3 amino acids: CASSPPFPGGAHEQYF. DNA of the CDR3: TGTGCCAGCAGCCCCCCGTTTCCGGGAGGAGCACACGAGCAGTACTTC.

This clone has a handful of counts. The genes are TRBV24-1 and TRBJ2-5, with D maybe TRBD2 (6 bases). The CDR3 length is 18 residues. Germline V gene lookup returns CDR1 KGHDR and CDR2 SFDVKD. V was pared by 2 bases and J by 5 bases, with 23 bases between. Here the CDR3 DNA reads TGTGCCACCAGTGATTGGGCCCGTTCAGGTCCGCGGGGCGAGACCCAGTACTTC. Its translation: CATSDWARSGPRGETQYF.

This clone has only a few counts. V is TRBV10-3 and J is TRBJ2-7; weak D call: TRBD2 (6 bases). Germline V lookup: CDR1 ENHRY, CDR2 SYGVKD. V lost 4 bases to trimming and J lost 6 bases, with 16 bases between them. This CDR3 has 14 amino acids. The CDR3 DNA sequence: TGTGCCATCAGTGTGGGCGGCGGACTAACCGAGCAGTACTTC. This sequence encodes CAISVGGGLTEQYF.

The chain joins TRBV19 to TRBJ1-1; D is unresolved. The CDR3 is made up of 13 amino acids. The germline V gene has CDR1 LNHDA and CDR2 SQIVND (reference sequence). The ends were cut back, 4 bases at V and 3 bases at J, with 9 bases in the middle. The CDR3 here is CASSTTTDTEAFF. CDR3 coding DNA: TGTGCCAGTAGTACCACAACCGACACTGAAGCTTTCTTT.

This clone was seen just once. The chain employs TRBV28 and TRBJ1-5; 7 nucleotides align to TRBD1. V dropped 5 bases and J dropped 0; count of bases not matched to a gene: 13. This CDR3 region has 18 residues. Germline CDR1 and CDR2: MDHEN and SYDVKM. CDR3 in DNA: TGTGCCAGCAGTCCGGTCGGGACAGAAAATTATAGCAATCAGCCCCAGCATTTT. Translation: CASSPVGTENYSNQPQHF.

This clone appeared a few times. This chain links TRBV19 with TRBJ2-7; 10 nucleotides match TRBD2. The CDR3 contains 14 residues. V shed 4 bases, J shed 3 bases, and the junction held 3 bases outside the gene matches. From germline, CDR1 is LNHDA and CDR2 SQIVND (reference sequence). Written as DNA, the CDR3 is TGTGCCAGTAGTACGTCTAGCGGGGGCTACGAGCAGTACTTC. Its translation: CASSTSSGGYEQYF.

The chain is built from TRBV6-5 and TRBJ1-2; D ambiguous. Trimming shortened V by 8 bases and J by 5 bases, and 15 bases separated the two germline ends. Germline-derived CDR1 and CDR2 are MNHEY and SVGAGI. The CDR3 totals 13 residues. CDR3 nucleotide sequence: TGTGCCAGCCGGGAGCGGGGTTTATATGGCTACACCTTC. This codes for CASRERGLYGYTF.

This clone was seen at least ten times. The V gene is TRBV30, the J gene TRBJ2-7; D is uncertain. The CDR3 covers 11 residues. The V end was cut by 2 bases, the J end by 5 bases, with 7 bases between. Germline-derived CDR1 and CDR2 are GTSNPN and SVGIG (reference sequence). CDR3 sequence: CAWSYNDEQYF. The CDR3 DNA sequence: TGTGCCTGGAGTTACAACGACGAGCAGTACTTC.

The table lists this clone with a few counts. The chain carries TRBV7-9 and TRBJ2-5, with a possible D match to TRBD2 (6 bases). V dropped 5 bases and J dropped 4 bases, with 17 bases sitting between them. The length of the CDR3 is 15 residues. Germline assignment: CDR1 SEHNR and CDR2 FQNEAQ (reference sequence). The chain's CDR3 is CASSPSGTSAETQYF. Here the CDR3 DNA reads TGTGCCAGCAGCCCCTCCGGGACTTCCGCAGAGACCCAGTACTTC.